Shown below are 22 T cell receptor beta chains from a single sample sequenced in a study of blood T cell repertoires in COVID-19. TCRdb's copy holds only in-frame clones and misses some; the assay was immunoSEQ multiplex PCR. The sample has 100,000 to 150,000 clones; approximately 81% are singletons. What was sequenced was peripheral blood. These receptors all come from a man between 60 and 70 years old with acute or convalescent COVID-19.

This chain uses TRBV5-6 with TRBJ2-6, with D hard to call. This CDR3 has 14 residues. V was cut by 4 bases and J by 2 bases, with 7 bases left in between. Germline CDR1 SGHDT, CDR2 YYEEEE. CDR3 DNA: TGTGCCAGCAGCCATCTAGCTGGGGCCAACGTCCTGACTTTC. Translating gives CASSHLAGANVLTF.

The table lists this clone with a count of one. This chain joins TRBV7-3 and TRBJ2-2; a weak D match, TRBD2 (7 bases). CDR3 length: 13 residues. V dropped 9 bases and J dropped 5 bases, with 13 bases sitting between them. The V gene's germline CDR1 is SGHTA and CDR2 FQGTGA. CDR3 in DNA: TGTGCCAGTAGGGAGGGGGAAACCGGGGAGCTGTTTTTT. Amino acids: CASREGETGELFF.

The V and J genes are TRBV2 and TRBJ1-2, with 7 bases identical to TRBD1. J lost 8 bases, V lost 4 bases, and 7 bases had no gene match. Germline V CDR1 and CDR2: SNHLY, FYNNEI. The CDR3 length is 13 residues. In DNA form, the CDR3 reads TGTGCCAGCAGTGTCGACAGGGCGGGGGGCTACACCTTC. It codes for CASSVDRAGGYTF.

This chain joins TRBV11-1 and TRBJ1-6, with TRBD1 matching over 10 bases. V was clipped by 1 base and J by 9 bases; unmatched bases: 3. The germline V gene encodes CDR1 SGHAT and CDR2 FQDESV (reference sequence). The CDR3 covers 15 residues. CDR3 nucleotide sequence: TGTGCCAGCAGCTTAGGTGGGACAGGGGCTTCACCCCTCCACTTT. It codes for CASSLGGTGASPLHF.

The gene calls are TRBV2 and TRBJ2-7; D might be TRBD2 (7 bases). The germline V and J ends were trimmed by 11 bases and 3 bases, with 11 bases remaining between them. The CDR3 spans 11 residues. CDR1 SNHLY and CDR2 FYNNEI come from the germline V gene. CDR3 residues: CAGGDNYEQYF. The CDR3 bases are TGTGCCGGGGGGGACAACTACGAGCAGTACTTC.

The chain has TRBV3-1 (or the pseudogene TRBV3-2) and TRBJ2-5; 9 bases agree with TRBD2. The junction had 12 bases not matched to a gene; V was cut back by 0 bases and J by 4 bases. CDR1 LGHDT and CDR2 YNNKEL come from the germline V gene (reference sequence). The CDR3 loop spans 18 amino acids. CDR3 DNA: TGTGCCAGCAGCCAAGAAGGATTTGCGGGAGGGCGCGTAGAGACCCAGTACTTC. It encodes CASSQEGFAGGRVETQYF.

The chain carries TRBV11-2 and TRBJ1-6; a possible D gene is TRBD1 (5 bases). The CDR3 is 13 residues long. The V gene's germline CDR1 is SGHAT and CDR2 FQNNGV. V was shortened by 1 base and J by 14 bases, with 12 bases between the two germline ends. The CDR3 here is CASSLGGGVSLHF. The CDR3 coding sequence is TGTGCCAGCAGCTTAGGGGGAGGGGTATCCCTCCACTTT.

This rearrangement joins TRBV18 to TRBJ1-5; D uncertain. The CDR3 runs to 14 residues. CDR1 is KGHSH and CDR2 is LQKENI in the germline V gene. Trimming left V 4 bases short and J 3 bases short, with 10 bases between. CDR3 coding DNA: TGTGCCAGCTCACTTCCCGGGGACAATCAGCCCCAGCATTTT. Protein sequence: CASSLPGDNQPQHF.

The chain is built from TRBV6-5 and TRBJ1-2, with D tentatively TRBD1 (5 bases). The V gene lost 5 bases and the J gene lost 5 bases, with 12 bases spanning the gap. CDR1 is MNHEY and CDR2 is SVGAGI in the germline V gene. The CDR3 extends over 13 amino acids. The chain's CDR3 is CASSLAGEYGYTF. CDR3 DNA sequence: TGTGCCAGCAGTCTTGCGGGGGAATATGGCTACACCTTC.

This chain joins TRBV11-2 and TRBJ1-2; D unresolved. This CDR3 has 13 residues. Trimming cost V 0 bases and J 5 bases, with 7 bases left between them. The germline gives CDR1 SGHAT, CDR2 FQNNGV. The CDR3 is CASSLDTTYGYTF. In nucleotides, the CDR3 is TGTGCCAGCAGCTTAGACACCACATATGGCTACACCTTC. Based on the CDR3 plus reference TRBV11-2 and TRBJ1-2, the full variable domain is EAGVAQSPRYKIIEKRQSVAFWCNPISGHATLYWYQQILGQGPKLLIQFQNNGVVDDSQLPKDRFSAERLKGVDSTLKIQPAKLEDSAVYLCASSLDTTYGYTFGSGTRLTVV.

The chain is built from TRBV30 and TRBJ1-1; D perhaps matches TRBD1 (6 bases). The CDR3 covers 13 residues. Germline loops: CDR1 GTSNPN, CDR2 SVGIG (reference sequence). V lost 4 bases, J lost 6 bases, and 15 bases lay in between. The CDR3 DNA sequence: TGTGCCTGGACCCAAGGGGGGGCGGCTGAAGCTTTCTTT. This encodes CAWTQGGAAEAFF.

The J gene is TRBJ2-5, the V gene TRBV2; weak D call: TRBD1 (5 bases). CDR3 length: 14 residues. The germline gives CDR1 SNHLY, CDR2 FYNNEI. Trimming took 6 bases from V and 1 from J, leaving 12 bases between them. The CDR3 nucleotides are TGTGCCAGCAGCCACAGACAGTTCCAAGAGACCCAGTACTTC. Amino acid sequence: CASSHRQFQETQYF.

The chain's CDR3 is CASSSRQGPGELFF. The CDR3 DNA follows: TGTGCCAGCAGCTCCCGCCAGGGCCCCGGGGAGCTGTTTTTT. The chain has TRBV7-7 and TRBJ2-2, with D perhaps TRBD1 (5 bases). Trimming took off 4 bases at V and 6 bases at J, with 12 bases between the two ends. The CDR3 has 14 residues. Germline V gene sequence: CDR1 SSHAT, CDR2 FNYEAQ (reference sequence).

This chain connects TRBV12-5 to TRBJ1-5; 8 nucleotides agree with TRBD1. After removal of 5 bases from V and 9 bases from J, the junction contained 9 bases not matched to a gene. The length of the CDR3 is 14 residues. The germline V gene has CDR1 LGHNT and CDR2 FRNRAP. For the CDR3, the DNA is TGTGCTAGTGGTCTCGGGACAGGTCCGTTGCCCCAGCATTTT. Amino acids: CASGLGTGPLPQHF.

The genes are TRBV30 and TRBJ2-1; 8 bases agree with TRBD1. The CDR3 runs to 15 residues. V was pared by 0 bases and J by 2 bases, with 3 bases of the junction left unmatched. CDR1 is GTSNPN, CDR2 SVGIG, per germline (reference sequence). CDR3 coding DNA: TGTGCCTGGAGTGTAAGGACAGGGCCCTACAATGAGCAGTTCTTC. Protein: CAWSVRTGPYNEQFF.

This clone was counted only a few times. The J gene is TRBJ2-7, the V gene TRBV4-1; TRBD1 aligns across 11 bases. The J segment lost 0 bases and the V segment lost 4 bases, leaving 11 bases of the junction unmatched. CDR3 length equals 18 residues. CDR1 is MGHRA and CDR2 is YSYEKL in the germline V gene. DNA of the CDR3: TGCGCCAGCAGCCTCAGGACAGGGGGCGAAACGGGCTCCTACGAGCAGTACTTC. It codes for CASSLRTGGETGSYEQYF.

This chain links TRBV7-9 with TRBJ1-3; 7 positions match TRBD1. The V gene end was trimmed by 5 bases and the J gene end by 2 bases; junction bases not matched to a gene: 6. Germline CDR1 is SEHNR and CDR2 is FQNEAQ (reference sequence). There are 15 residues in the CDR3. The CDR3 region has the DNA TGTGCCAGCAGCGTTACTCAGGGGGCTGGAAACACCATATATTTT. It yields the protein CASSVTQGAGNTIYF.

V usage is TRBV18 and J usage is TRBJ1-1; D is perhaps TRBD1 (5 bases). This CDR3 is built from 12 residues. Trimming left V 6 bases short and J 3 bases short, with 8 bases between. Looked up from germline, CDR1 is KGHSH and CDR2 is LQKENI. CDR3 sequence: CASSEGDTEAFF. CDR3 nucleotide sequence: TGTGCCAGCTCGGAAGGGGACACTGAAGCTTTCTTT.

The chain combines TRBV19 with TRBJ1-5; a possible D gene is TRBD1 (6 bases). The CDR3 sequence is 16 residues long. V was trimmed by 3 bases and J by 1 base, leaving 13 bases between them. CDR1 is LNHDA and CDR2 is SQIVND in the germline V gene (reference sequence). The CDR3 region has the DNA TGTGCCAGTAGTATGTGGGACACCAGAAGCAATCAGCCCCAGCATTTT. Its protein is CASSMWDTRSNQPQHF.

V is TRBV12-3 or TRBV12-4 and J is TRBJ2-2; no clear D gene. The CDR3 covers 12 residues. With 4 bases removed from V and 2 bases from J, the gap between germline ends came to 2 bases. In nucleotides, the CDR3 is TGTGCCAGCAGTTCTAACACCGGGGAGCTGTTTTTT. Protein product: CASSSNTGELFF.

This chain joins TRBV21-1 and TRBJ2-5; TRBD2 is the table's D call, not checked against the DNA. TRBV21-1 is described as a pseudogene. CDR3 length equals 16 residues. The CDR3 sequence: CASSKRRPEYQETQYF. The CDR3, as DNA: TGTGCCAGCAGCAAACGGCGGCCGGAGTACCAAGAGACCCAGTACTTC.

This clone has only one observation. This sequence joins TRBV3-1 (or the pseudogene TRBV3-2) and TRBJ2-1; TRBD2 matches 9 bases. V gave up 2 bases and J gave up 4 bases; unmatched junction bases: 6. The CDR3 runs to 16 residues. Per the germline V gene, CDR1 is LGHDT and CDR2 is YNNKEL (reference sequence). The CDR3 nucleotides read TGTGCCAGCAGCCAAAATCTAGCGGGGATATACAATGAGCAGTTCTTC. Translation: CASSQNLAGIYNEQFF.